These 22 T cell receptor beta chains came from one sample sequenced in a study of blood T cell repertoires in COVID-19 (dated by TCRdb to about 2020). Library preparation was by the immunoSEQ multiplex PCR assay. TCRdb's version of the immuneACCESS table is confined to in-frame rearrangements and falls short of the full clone set. An unresolved V gene accounts for under half of the shortfall where checked; the remainder is of unknown origin. This sample gives over 120,000 clones in total; just under 80% of them show up just once. The ten largest clonotypes hold 1.9% of the sample. Material: peripheral blood. These receptors all come from a woman aged 55-70 years with acute or convalescent COVID-19.

This clone was observed once. In DNA form, the CDR3 reads TGCGCCAGCAGCTTGGAGGGGACTAGCGGACTCCTAAAGCAGTACTTC. Amino acid sequence: CASSLEGTSGLLKQYF. The J gene is TRBJ2-7, the V gene TRBV5-1; 11 bases match TRBD2. The CDR3 length is 16 residues. Germline V gives CDR1 SGHRS, CDR2 YFSETQ. J lost 8 bases, V lost 0 bases, and 10 bases had no gene match. Using reference TRBV5-1 and TRBJ2-7 for the parts outside the CDR3, the full variable domain is KAGVTQTPRYLIKTRGQQVTLSCSPISGHRSVSWYQQTPGQGLQFLFEYFSETQRNKGNFPGRFSGRQFSNSRSEMNVSTLELGDSALYLCASSLEGTSGLLKQYFGPGTRLTVT.

This chain links TRBV7-6 with TRBJ1-4; 9 bases map to TRBD1. J gave up 8 bases and V 5 bases, and 18 bases lay outside the gene matches. Germline V CDR1 and CDR2: SGHVS, FNYEAQ. This CDR3 region has 18 residues. The CDR3 DNA reads as TGTGCCAGCAGCGGAGCGTCCGGGACAGGGACTTTCCACGAAAAACTGTTTTTT. Its protein product is CASSGASGTGTFHEKLFF.

CDR3 bases: TGTGCCAGCAGCCAAATGGGGAGGGGCTACAATGAGCAGTTCTTC. Protein product: CASSQMGRGYNEQFF. The chain couples TRBV4-2 to TRBJ2-1; 7 bases align to TRBD2. V was clipped by 2 bases and J by 3 bases; unmatched bases: 4. This CDR3 spans 15 amino acids. CDR1 and CDR2 from the germline V gene are LGHNA and YNFKEQ.

The chain recombines TRBV27 with TRBJ2-1, with 12 positions matching TRBD2. The junction had 6 bases not matched to a gene; V was cut back by 2 bases and J by 7 bases. This CDR3 contains 16 residues. The germline V gene has CDR1 MNHEY and CDR2 SMNVEV (reference sequence). DNA of the CDR3: TGTGCCAGCAGTTTAAGGAGACTAGCGGGAGTGAATGAGCAGTTCTTC. As protein: CASSLRRLAGVNEQFF.

This clone was counted once. J is TRBJ1-4 and V is TRBV5-1, with 9 bases lining up with TRBD1. The germline CDR1 and CDR2 sequences are SGHRS and YFSETQ. Losses at the gene ends were 7 bases for V and 5 bases for J; bases not matched to a gene: 6. The CDR3 has 14 residues. The CDR3 loop is CASRQGVQNEKLFF. The CDR3 DNA reads as TGCGCCAGCCGACAGGGGGTGCAGAATGAAAAACTGTTTTTT.

The V call is TRBV7-8, the J call TRBJ1-5; a weak D match, TRBD1 (5 bases). Germline V CDR1 and CDR2: SGHVS, FQNEAQ. The CDR3 covers 14 residues. V was cut by 5 bases and J by 0 bases, with 8 bases left in between. CDR3 sequence reads: CASSRRASNQPQHF. The CDR3 DNA reads TGTGCCAGCAGCCGCAGGGCTAGCAATCAGCCCCAGCATTTT.

The chain has TRBV2 and TRBJ2-7; possibly TRBD1 for D (6 bases). The CDR3 totals 13 residues. From germline, CDR1 is SNHLY and CDR2 FYNNEI. The germline V and J ends were trimmed by 9 bases and 2 bases, with 14 bases remaining between them. The CDR3 DNA reads as TGTGCCAGTGCCTTTAGACAGGCCTACGAGCAGTACTTC. This translates into CASAFRQAYEQYF.

Remarks on this clone: The sample contains more than one DNA sequence encoding this CDR3. The V and J genes are TRBV5-1 and TRBJ1-1; no definite D call. The CDR3 sequence is 14 residues long. The germline gives CDR1 SGHRS, CDR2 YFSETQ. V gave up 0 bases and J gave up 1 base, with 7 bases separating them. The CDR3 region is CASSLAGSNTEAFF. The CDR3, as DNA: TGCGCCAGCAGCTTGGCAGGATCGAACACTGAAGCTTTCTTT.

V and J are TRBV6-5 and TRBJ2-7, with unresolved D. Per germline, CDR1 MNHEY and CDR2 SVGAGI. This CDR3 has 15 amino acids. V was pared by 2 bases and J by 0 bases, with 11 bases between. The CDR3 DNA reads as TGTGCCAGCAGTTACGCACAGTTCCCCTCCTACGAGCAGTACTTC. Its translation is CASSYAQFPSYEQYF.

This clone was detected a few times. This rearrangement joins TRBV3-1 (or the pseudogene TRBV3-2) to TRBJ2-7, with a possible D match to TRBD1 (6 bases). Germline V gives CDR1 LGHDT, CDR2 YNNKEL (reference sequence). V was cut by 0 bases and J by 3 bases, with 12 bases left in between. The CDR3 loop spans 15 amino acids. The CDR3 loop reads CASSQEYGQSYEQYF. Here the CDR3 DNA reads TGTGCCAGCAGCCAAGAATACGGACAGAGCTACGAGCAGTACTTC.

V usage is TRBV7-9 and J usage is TRBJ2-1; D possibly corresponds to TRBD2 (6 bases). V lost 5 bases and J 2 bases, leaving 13 bases between the germline ends. The CDR3 loop spans 15 amino acids. The germline V gene has CDR1 SEHNR and CDR2 FQNEAQ (reference sequence). For the CDR3, the DNA is TGTGCCAGCAGCGACCCGGGAGCGGCCTACAATGAGCAGTTCTTC. It specifies CASSDPGAAYNEQFF.

The chain employs TRBV4-1 and TRBJ2-3, with TRBD1 matching 7 bases. With V trimmed by 4 bases and J by 3 bases, 4 bases remained unmatched. This CDR3 has 14 residues. CDR1 is MGHRA, CDR2 YSYEKL, per germline. The CDR3, as DNA: TGCGCCAGCAGCCCTCTGGACAGGACAGATACGCAGTATTTT. This encodes CASSPLDRTDTQYF.

The gene calls are TRBV5-1 and TRBJ1-1; D is undetermined. CDR1 is SGHRS and CDR2 is YFSETQ in the germline V gene. The germline V and J ends were trimmed by 2 bases and 1 base, with 6 bases remaining between them. The CDR3 has 13 residues. The DNA for the CDR3 is TGCGCCAGCAGCTTTAACAGGAACACTGAAGCTTTCTTT. Translated: CASSFNRNTEAFF.

The V call is TRBV2, the J call TRBJ1-4; D might be TRBD1 (6 bases). Germline-derived CDR1 and CDR2 are SNHLY and FYNNEI. The CDR3 spans 14 residues. V gave up 8 bases and J gave up 7 bases, with 17 bases separating them. The CDR3, as DNA: TGTGCCAGCCTGAGGGGGATTTTGGGTGAAAAACTGTTTTTT. This gives the protein CASLRGILGEKLFF.

This clone was seen just once. This chain uses TRBV4-1 with TRBJ1-5, with TRBD1 matching 7 bases. Germline V gene sequence: CDR1 MGHRA, CDR2 YSYEKL. The CDR3 length is 16 residues. Germline trimming cut 2 bases from V and 7 bases from J; bases unmatched to any gene: 11. CDR3 sequence: CASSQIGQVGRQPQHF. DNA for the CDR3: TGCGCCAGCAGCCAAATCGGACAGGTGGGGAGACAGCCCCAGCATTTT.

This clone was picked up a small number of times. V gene TRBV7-2 combines with J gene TRBJ2-7; 7 bases are shared with TRBD2. Trimming took 1 base from V and 0 from J; bases not matched to a gene: 3. The CDR3 is 15 residues long. CDR1 is SGHTA and CDR2 is FQGNSA in the germline V gene. CDR3 in amino acids: CASSLDGRHSYEQYF. Written as DNA, the CDR3 is TGTGCCAGCAGCTTAGACGGGAGGCACTCCTACGAGCAGTACTTC.

The chain links TRBV28 to TRBJ2-1; D ambiguous. The V gene lost 2 bases and the J gene lost 4 bases, with 18 bases spanning the gap. Per germline, CDR1 MDHEN and CDR2 SYDVKM. The CDR3 totals 17 residues. The CDR3 protein is CASSLVEENRRYNEQFF. DNA of the CDR3: TGTGCCAGCAGTTTAGTTGAGGAAAATAGAAGGTACAATGAGCAGTTCTTC.

Comments on this clone: Additional DNA sequences in this sample encode the identical CDR3. The chain links TRBV7-9 to TRBJ1-6; maybe TRBD1 (5 bases). This CDR3 contains 15 residues. The V end was cut by 0 bases, the J end by 3 bases, with 6 bases between. Germline CDR1 reads SEHNR; CDR2 reads FQNEAQ (reference sequence). DNA for the CDR3: TGTGCCAGCAGCTTAGCGGGGGGCTATAATTCACCCCTCCACTTT. It yields the protein CASSLAGGYNSPLHF.

Points on this clone: The junction does not match germline at one end; this may be a read error. The chain employs TRBV5-1 and TRBJ1-3; 7 nucleotides line up with TRBD1. Germline CDR1 SGHRS, CDR2 YFSETQ. The CDR3 runs 14 residues. The DNA for the CDR3 is TGCGCCAACAGCTTGGATGGGACAGTGGGCACCATATATTTT. This sequence encodes CANSLDGTVGTIYF.

The chain uses TRBV6-5 and TRBJ1-2; tentative D call: TRBD1 (5 bases). Germline CDR1 reads MNHEY; CDR2 reads SVGAGI. V was clipped by 6 bases and J by 9 bases, with 14 bases between them. The CDR3 is made up of 12 amino acids. CDR3: CASSLRGGSYTF. The CDR3 region has the DNA TGTGCCAGCAGCCTAAGGGGAGGAAGCTACACCTTC.

The rearrangement joins TRBV28 to TRBJ1-2; no definite D call. The length of the CDR3 is 11 residues. Germline lookup yields CDR1 MDHEN and CDR2 SYDVKM. V was trimmed by 2 bases and J by 8 bases, leaving 6 bases between them. In nucleotides, the CDR3 is TGTGCCAGCAGTTTAGGAGGCGGCTACACCTTC. The encoded protein is CASSLGGGYTF.

The rearrangement joins TRBV7-8 to TRBJ1-5, with TRBD1 as a possible D gene (6 bases). The CDR3 contains 17 residues. The V gene's germline CDR1 is SGHVS and CDR2 FQNEAQ. The V gene lost 0 bases and the J gene lost 7 bases, with 19 bases spanning the gap. The DNA for the CDR3 is TGTGCCAGCAGCTTAGCGCCCCGCCCCGGGGGGGGCCAGCCCCAGCATTTT. Residues: CASSLAPRPGGGQPQHF.